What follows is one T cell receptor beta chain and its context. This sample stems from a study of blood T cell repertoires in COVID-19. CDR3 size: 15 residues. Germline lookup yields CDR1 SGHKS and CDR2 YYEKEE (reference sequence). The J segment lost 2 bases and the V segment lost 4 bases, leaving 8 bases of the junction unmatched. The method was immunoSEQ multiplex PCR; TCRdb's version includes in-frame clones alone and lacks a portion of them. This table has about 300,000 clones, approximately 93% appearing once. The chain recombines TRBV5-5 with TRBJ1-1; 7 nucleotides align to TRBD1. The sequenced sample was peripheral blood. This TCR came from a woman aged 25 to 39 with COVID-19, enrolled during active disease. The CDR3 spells CASSLGQAGNTEAFF. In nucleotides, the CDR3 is TGTGCCAGCAGCCTCGGACAGGCCGGCAACACTGAAGCTTTCTTT.